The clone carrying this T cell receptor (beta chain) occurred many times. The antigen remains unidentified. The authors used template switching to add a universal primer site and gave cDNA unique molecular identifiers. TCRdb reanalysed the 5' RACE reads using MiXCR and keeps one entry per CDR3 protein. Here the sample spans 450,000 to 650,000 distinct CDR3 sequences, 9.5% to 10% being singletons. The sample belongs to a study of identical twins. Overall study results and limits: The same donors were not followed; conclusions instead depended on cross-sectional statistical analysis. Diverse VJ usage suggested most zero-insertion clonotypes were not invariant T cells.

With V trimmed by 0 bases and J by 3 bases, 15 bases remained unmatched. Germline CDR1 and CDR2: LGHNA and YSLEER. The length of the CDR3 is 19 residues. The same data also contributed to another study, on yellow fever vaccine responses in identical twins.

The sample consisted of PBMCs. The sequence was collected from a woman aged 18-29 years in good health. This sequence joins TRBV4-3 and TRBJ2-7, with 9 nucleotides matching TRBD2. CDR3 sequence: CASSQEWLAGTLTFYEQYF. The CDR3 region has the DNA TGCGCCAGCAGCCAAGAGTGGCTAGCGGGAACGCTAACCTTCTACGAGCAGTACTTC.